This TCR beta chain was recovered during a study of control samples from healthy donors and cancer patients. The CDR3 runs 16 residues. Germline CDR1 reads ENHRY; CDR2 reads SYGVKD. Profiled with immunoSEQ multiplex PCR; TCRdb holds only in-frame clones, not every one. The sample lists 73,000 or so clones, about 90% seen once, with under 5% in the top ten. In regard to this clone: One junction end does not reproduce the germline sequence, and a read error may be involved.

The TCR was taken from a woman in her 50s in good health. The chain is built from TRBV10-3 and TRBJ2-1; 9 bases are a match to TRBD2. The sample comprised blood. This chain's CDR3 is CAISKSSGLASDEQFF. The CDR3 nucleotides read TGTGCCATCAGTAAGTCTTCAGGACTAGCGTCCGATGAGCAGTTCTTC.